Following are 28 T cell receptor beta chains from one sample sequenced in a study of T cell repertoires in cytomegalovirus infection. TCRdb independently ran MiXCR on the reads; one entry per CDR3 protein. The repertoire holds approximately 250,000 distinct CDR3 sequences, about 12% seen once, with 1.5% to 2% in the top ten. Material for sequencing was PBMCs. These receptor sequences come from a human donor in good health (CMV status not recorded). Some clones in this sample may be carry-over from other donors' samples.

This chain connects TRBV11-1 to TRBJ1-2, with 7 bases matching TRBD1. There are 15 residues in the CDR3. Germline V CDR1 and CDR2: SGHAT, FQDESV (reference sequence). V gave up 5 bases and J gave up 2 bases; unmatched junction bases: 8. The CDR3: CASSPGTATNYGYTF. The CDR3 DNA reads TGTGCCAGCAGCCCCGGGACAGCCACAAACTATGGCTACACCTTC.

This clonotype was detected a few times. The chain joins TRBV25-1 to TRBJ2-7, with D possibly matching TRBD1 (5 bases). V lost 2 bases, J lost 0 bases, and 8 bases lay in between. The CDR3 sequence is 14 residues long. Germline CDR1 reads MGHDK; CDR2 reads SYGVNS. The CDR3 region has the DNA TGTGCCAGCAGTGAACAGGGAAGCTCCTACGAGCAGTACTTC. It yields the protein CASSEQGSSYEQYF.

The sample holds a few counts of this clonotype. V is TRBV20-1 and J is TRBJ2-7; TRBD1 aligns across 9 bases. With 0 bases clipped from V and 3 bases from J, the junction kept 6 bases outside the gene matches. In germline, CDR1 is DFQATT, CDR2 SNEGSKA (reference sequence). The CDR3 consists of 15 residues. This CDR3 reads CSARDRGTGRYEQYF. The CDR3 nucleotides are TGCAGTGCTAGAGATCGCGGGACAGGGCGCTACGAGCAGTACTTC.

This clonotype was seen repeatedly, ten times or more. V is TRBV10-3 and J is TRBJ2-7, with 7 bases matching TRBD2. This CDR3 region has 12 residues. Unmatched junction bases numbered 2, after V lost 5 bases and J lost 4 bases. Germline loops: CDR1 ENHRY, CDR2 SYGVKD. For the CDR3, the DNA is TGTGCCATCAGTTGGGAGGGGTACGAGCAGTACTTC. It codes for CAISWEGYEQYF.

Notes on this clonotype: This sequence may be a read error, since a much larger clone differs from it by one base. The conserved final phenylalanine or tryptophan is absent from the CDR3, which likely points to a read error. In nucleotides, the CDR3 is TGTGCCATCAGTCCGACAGGGGGTAATGAAAAACTGTTTCTT. The encoded protein is CAISPTGGNEKLFL. The rearrangement joins TRBV10-3 to TRBJ1-4; 9 bases map to TRBD1. This CDR3 spans 14 amino acids. Trimming at V came to 5 bases and at J to 4 bases, leaving 2 bases not matched to a gene. Germline V gene data show CDR1 as ENHRY and CDR2 as SYGVKD.

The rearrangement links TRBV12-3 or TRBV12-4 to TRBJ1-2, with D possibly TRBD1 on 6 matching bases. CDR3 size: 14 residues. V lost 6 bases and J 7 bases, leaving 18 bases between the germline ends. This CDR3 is CASSGEGGGRGYTF. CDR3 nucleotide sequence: TGTGCCAGCAGCGGCGAGGGGGGCGGTCGTGGCTACACCTTC.

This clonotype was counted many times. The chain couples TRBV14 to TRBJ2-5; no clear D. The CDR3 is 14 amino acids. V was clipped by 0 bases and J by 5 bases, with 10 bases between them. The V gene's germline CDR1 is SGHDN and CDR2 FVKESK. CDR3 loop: CASSQDGLAETQYF. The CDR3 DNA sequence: TGTGCCAGCAGCCAAGACGGCCTGGCGGAGACCCAGTACTTC.

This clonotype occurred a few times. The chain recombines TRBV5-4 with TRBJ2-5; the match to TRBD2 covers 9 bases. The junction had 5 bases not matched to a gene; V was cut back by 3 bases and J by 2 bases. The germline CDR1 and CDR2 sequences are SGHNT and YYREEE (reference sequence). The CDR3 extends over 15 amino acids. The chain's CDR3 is CASSSFTSGQETQYF. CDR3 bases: TGTGCCAGCAGCTCATTTACTAGCGGGCAAGAGACCCAGTACTTC.

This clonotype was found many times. This CDR3 reads CASSLDRRGYGYTF. The CDR3, as DNA: TGTGCCAGCAGCTTAGATCGACGGGGCTATGGCTACACCTTC. The chain recombines TRBV11-2 with TRBJ1-2; D unresolved. CDR1 SGHAT and CDR2 FQNNGV come from the germline V gene. V was cut by 0 bases and J by 4 bases, with 9 bases left in between. This CDR3 is 14 amino acids long.

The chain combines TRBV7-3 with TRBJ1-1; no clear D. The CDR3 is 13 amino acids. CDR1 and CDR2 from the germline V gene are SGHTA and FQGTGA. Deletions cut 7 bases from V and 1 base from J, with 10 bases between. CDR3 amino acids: CASNFSQNTEAFF. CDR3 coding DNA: TGTGCCAGCAACTTCAGTCAGAACACTGAAGCTTTCTTT.

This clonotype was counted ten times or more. The CDR3 sequence is CASSSGTVFTDTQYF. The CDR3, as DNA: TGTGCCAGCAGCTCAGGGACGGTGTTCACAGATACGCAGTATTTT. The chain employs TRBV7-2 and TRBJ2-3; D is tentatively TRBD1 or TRBD2 (5 bases each). V shed 4 bases and J shed 2 bases, with 13 bases lying between them. Germline V lookup: CDR1 SGHTA, CDR2 FQGNSA. This CDR3 region has 15 residues.

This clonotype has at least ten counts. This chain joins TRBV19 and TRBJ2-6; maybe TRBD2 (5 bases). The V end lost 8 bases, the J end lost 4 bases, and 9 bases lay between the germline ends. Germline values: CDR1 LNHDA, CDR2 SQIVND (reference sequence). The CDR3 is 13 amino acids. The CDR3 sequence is CASGELGANVLTF. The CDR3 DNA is TGTGCCAGTGGGGAGCTGGGGGCCAACGTCCTGACTTTC.

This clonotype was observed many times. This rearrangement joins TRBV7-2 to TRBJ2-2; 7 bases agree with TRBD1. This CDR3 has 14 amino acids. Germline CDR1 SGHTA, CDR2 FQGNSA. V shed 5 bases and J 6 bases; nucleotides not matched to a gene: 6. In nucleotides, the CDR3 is TGTGCCAGCAGCCCCTTGACAGGGTCCGGGGAGCTGTTTTTT. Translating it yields CASSPLTGSGELFF.

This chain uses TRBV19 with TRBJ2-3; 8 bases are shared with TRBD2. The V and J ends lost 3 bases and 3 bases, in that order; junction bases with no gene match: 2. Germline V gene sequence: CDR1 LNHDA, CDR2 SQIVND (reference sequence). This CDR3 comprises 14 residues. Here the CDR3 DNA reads TGTGCCAGTAGTATCCAGCGGGGGACAGATACGCAGTATTTT. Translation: CASSIQRGTDTQYF.

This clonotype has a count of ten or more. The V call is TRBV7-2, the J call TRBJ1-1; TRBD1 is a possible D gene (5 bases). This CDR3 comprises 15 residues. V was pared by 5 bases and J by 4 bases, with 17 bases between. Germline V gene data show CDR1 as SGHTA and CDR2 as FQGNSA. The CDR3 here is CASSALGGLLTEAFF. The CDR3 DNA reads TGTGCCAGCAGCGCATTGGGGGGATTGCTCACTGAAGCTTTCTTT.

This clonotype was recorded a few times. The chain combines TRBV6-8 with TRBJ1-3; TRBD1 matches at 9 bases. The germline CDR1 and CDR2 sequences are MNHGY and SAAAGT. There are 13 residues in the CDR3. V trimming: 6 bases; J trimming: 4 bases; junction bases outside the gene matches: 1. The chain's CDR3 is CASSGQGGNTIYF. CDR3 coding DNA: TGTGCCAGCAGCGGACAGGGGGGAAACACCATATATTTT.

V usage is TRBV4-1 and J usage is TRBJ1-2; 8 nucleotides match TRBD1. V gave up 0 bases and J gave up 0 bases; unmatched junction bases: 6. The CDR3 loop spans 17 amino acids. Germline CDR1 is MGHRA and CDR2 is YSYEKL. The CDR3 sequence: CASSQEAGQAANYGYTF. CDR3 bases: TGCGCCAGCAGCCAAGAAGCGGGACAGGCGGCTAACTATGGCTACACCTTC.

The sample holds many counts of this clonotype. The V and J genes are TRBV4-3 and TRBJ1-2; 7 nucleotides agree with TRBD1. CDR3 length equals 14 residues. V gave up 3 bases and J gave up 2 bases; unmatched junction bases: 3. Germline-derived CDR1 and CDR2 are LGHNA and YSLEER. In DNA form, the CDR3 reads TGCGCCAGCAGCCAGCAACAGGGGAACTATGGCTACACCTTC. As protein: CASSQQQGNYGYTF.

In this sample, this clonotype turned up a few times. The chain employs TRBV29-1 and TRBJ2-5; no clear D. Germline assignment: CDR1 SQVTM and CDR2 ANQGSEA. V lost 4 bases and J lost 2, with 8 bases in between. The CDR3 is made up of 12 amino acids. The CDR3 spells CSVGGPQETQYF. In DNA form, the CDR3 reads TGCAGCGTTGGTGGCCCTCAAGAGACCCAGTACTTC.

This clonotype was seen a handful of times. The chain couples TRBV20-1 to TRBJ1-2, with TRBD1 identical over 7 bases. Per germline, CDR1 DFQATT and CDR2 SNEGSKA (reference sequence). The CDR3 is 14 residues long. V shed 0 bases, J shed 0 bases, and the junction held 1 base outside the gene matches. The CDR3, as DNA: TGCAGTGCTAGAGAAACAGGGGCTAACTATGGCTACACCTTC. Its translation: CSARETGANYGYTF.

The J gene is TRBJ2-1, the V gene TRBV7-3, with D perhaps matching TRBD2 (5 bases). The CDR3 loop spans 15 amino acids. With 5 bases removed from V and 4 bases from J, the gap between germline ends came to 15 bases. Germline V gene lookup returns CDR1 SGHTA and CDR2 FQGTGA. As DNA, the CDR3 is TGTGCCAGCAGCCGCGGCCCTGCGGGTTACAATGAGCAGTTCTTC. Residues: CASSRGPAGYNEQFF.

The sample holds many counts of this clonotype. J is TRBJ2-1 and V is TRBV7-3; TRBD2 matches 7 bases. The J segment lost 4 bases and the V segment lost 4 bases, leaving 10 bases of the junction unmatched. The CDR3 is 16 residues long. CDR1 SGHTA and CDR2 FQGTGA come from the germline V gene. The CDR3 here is CASSSIISGAYNEQFF. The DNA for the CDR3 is TGTGCCAGCAGCTCCATCATCAGCGGGGCTTACAATGAGCAGTTCTTC. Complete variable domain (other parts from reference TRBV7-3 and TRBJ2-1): GAGVSQTPSNKVTEKGKYVELRCDPISGHTALYWYRQSLGQGPEFLIYFQGTGAADDSGLPNDRFFAVRPEGSVSTLKIQRTERGDSAVYLCASSSIISGAYNEQFFGPGTRLTVL.

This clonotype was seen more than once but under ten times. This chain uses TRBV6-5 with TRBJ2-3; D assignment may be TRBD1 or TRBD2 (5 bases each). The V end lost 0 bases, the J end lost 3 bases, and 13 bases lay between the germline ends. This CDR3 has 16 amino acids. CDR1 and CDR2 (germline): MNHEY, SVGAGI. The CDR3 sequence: CASSYSTSGGTDTQYF. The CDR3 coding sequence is TGTGCCAGCAGTTACTCTACCTCTGGGGGTACAGATACGCAGTATTTT.

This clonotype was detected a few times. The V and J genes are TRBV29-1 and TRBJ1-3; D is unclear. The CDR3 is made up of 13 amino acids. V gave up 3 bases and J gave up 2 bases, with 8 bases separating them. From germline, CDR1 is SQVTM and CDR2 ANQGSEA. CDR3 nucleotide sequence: TGCAGCGTTGAGAGGGTGGCTGGAAACACCATATATTTT. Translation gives CSVERVAGNTIYF.

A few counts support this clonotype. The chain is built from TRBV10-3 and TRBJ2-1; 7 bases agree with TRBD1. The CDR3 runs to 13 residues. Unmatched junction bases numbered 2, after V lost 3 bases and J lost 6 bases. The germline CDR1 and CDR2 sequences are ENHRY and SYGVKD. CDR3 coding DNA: TGTGCCATCAGTGACAGACAGGGCAATGAGCAGTTCTTC. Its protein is CAISDRQGNEQFF.

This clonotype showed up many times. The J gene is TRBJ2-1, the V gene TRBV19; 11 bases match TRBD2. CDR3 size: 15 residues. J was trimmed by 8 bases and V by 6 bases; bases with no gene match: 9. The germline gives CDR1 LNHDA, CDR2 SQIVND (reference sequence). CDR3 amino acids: CASSRSGRVGDEQFF. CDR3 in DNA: TGTGCCAGTAGCCGTAGCGGGAGGGTTGGAGATGAGCAGTTCTTC.

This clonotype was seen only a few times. The CDR3 sequence: CASSLRPGGNQPQHF. CDR3 nucleotides: TGTGCCAGCAGTTTGAGGCCTGGGGGCAATCAGCCCCAGCATTTT. The chain has TRBV12-3 or TRBV12-4 and TRBJ1-5; D ambiguous. The CDR3 runs 15 residues. V gave up 3 bases and J gave up 2 bases, with 11 bases separating them.

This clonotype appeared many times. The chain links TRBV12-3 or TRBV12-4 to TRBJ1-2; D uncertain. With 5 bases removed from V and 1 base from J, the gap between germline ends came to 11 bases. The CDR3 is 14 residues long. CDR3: CASSRSTDNYGYTF. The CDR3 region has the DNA TGTGCCAGCAGTCGTAGCACAGATAACTATGGCTACACCTTC.